One and the same sample provided the 10 T cell receptor beta chains below, sequenced in a study of chemoradiotherapy in HPV16-positive cancers. The protocol was immunoSEQ multiplex PCR, while the TCRdb copy is restricted to in-frame clones and leaves out a portion. Among approximately 13,000 clones listed, 75% to 85% were seen once. The sample was taken from a patient who underwent chemoradiotherapy. The source of these receptors is a human donor with HPV-associated anogenital cancer.

This CDR3 is CASKRANTGELFF. The CDR3 bases are TGTGCCAGTAAAAGAGCGAACACCGGGGAGCTGTTTTTT. The chain recombines TRBV19 with TRBJ2-2; no definite D call. The CDR3 contains 13 residues. The germline V gene encodes CDR1 LNHDA and CDR2 SQIVND (reference sequence). The V and J ends lost 7 bases and 0 bases respectively, with 6 bases between them. The variable domain in full, with the rest retrieved from reference TRBV19 and TRBJ2-2, is DGGITQSPKYLFRKEGQNVTLSCEQNLNHDAMYWYRQDPGQGLRLIYYSQIVNDFQKGDIAEGYSVSREKKESFPLTVTSAQKNPTAFYLCASKRANTGELFFGEGSRLTVL.

The V gene is TRBV7-2, the J gene TRBJ2-5, with 11 positions matching TRBD2. The J call is uncertain, as TRBJ2-7 better fits the DNA end. Germline V lookup: CDR1 SGHTA, CDR2 FQGNSA. The length of the CDR3 is 15 residues. CDR3 region: CASSLGLAGGYEQYF. In nucleotides, the CDR3 is TGTGCCAGCAGCTTAGGGCTAGCGGGGGGTTACGAGCAGTACTTC.

In this sample, this clone turned up a few times. The rearrangement joins TRBV9 to TRBJ2-7; 8 bases fit TRBD2. The CDR3 is 15 residues long. Trimming cost V 0 bases and J 0 bases; bases outside gene matches: 2. The V gene's germline CDR1 is SGDLS and CDR2 YYNGEE. The CDR3 protein is CASSVASGPSYEQYF. CDR3 in DNA: TGTGCCAGCAGCGTAGCTAGCGGGCCCTCCTACGAGCAGTACTTC.

The chain carries TRBV30 and TRBJ2-7, with D maybe TRBD1 (6 bases). Germline V lookup: CDR1 GTSNPN, CDR2 SVGIG (reference sequence). Deletions cut 1 base from V and 4 bases from J, with 11 bases between. CDR3 size: 13 residues. The CDR3 loop reads CAWSEQGLYEQYF. The CDR3 DNA reads as TGTGCCTGGAGTGAACAGGGCTTATACGAGCAGTACTTC.

This chain links TRBV6-6 with TRBJ2-1; the D is unclear. V lost 11 bases and J lost 1, with 12 bases in between. The germline V gene encodes CDR1 MNHNY and CDR2 SVGAGI (reference sequence). The CDR3 loop spans 13 amino acids. The CDR3 region is CAGSDTSYNEQFF. CDR3 sequence (DNA): TGTGCCGGGTCTGACACATCCTACAATGAGCAGTTCTTC.

This clone was seen only once. The chain couples TRBV28 to TRBJ2-7, with a weak D call TRBD1 (6 bases). Trimming removed 3 bases at V and 5 bases at J, with 11 bases between. The CDR3 loop spans 13 amino acids. Looked up from germline, CDR1 is MDHEN and CDR2 is SYDVKM. The CDR3 loop is CASSFIQGHEQYF. CDR3 in DNA: TGTGCCAGCAGTTTCATACAGGGTCACGAGCAGTACTTC.

The chain carries TRBV7-3 and TRBJ1-1; 9 bases map to TRBD1. V lost 5 bases, J lost 5 bases, and 3 bases stayed unmatched. Looked up from germline, CDR1 is SGHTA and CDR2 is FQGTGA. The CDR3 loop spans 13 amino acids. DNA of the CDR3: TGTGCCAGCAGCCGGGACAGGGAAACTGAAGCTTTCTTT. Its translation is CASSRDRETEAFF. Full variable domain (rest looked up from reference TRBV7-3 and TRBJ1-1): GAGVSQTPSNKVTEKGKYVELRCDPISGHTALYWYRQSLGQGPEFLIYFQGTGAADDSGLPNDRFFAVRPEGSVSTLKIQRTERGDSAVYLCASSRDRETEAFFGQGTRLTVV.

A remark on this clone: One end of the junction fails to match germline, which may point to a read error. The J gene is TRBJ2-7, the V gene TRBV28, with D possibly being TRBD1 (5 bases). The CDR3 has 13 residues. Germline V lookup: CDR1 MDHEN, CDR2 SYDVKM. The CDR3 spells CASSNRPHKGIDF. The CDR3 coding sequence is TGTGCCAGCAGCAACAGGCCACACAAGGGCATTGACTTC.

The rearrangement joins TRBV4-1 to TRBJ2-3, with a tentative D call TRBD1 (6 bases). There are 18 residues in the CDR3. V lost 3 bases to trimming and J lost 6 bases, with 25 bases between them. Germline values: CDR1 MGHRA, CDR2 YSYEKL. CDR3 in DNA: TGCGCCAGCAGCCACCGAAGGGGAAGGGGCCAGGGGACGGATACGCAGTATTTT. As protein: CASSHRRGRGQGTDTQYF.

This clone was detected once. The chain carries TRBV7-2 and TRBJ1-5; D is possibly TRBD1 (5 bases). Germline CDR1 SGHTA, CDR2 FQGNSA. The CDR3 is made up of 14 amino acids. Trimming left V 5 bases short and J 7 bases short, with 15 bases between. Here the CDR3 reads CASSPGQGAQPQHF. In nucleotides, the CDR3 is TGTGCCAGCAGCCCCGGCCAGGGTGCCCAGCCCCAGCATTTT.